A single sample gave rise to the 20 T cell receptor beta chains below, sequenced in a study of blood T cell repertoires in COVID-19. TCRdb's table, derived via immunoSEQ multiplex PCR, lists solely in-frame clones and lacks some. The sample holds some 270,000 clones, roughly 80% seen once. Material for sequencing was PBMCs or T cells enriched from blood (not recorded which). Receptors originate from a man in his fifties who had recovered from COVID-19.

In DNA form, the CDR3 reads TGTGCCAGCAGCCAAGCGGGGGGTCAGCCCCAGCATTTT. Encoded protein: CASSQAGGQPQHF. The chain uses TRBV3-1 (or the pseudogene TRBV3-2) and TRBJ1-5; tentatively, D is TRBD1 (5 bases). Germline V gene lookup returns CDR1 LGHDT and CDR2 YNNKEL (reference sequence). Trimming removed 1 base from V and 6 bases from J, with 7 bases in between. This CDR3 has 13 amino acids.

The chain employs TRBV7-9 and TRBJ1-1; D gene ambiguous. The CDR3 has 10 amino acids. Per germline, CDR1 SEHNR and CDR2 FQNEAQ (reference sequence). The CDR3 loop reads CGGEGTEAFF. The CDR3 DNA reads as TGTGGCGGGGAGGGCACTGAAGCTTTCTTT.

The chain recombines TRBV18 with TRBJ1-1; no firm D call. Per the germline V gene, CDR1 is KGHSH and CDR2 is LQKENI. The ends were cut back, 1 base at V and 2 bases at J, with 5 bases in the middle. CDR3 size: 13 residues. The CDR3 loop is CASSPLRNTEAFF. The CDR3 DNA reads TGTGCCAGCTCACCACTGCGCAACACTGAAGCTTTCTTT.

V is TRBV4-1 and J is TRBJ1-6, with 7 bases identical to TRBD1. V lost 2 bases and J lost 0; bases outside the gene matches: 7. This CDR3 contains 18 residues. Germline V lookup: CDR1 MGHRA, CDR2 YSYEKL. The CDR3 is CASSQQDRTSSYNSPLHF. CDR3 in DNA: TGCGCCAGCAGCCAACAGGACAGGACAAGCTCCTATAATTCACCCCTCCACTTT.

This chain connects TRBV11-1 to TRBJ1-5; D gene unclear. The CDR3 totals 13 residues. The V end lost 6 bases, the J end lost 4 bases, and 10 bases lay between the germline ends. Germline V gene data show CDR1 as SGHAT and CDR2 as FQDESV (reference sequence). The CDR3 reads CASSRDLNQPQHF. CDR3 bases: TGTGCCAGCAGTCGCGATCTGAATCAGCCCCAGCATTTT.

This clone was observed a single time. The CDR3 reads CASSGTGWADTQYF. Written as DNA, the CDR3 is TGTGCCAGCAGTGGGACAGGGTGGGCAGATACGCAGTATTTT. V usage is TRBV2 and J usage is TRBJ2-3, with TRBD1 matching over 8 bases. The CDR3 consists of 14 residues. Germline-derived CDR1 and CDR2 are SNHLY and FYNNEI. Unmatched junction bases numbered 4, after V lost 4 bases and J lost 4 bases.

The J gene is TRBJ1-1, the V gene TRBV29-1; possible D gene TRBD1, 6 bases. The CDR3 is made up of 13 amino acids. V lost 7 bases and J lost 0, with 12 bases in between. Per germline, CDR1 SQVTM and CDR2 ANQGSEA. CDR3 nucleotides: TGCAGCGCTGTCACAGGGCTGAACACTGAAGCTTTCTTT. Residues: CSAVTGLNTEAFF.

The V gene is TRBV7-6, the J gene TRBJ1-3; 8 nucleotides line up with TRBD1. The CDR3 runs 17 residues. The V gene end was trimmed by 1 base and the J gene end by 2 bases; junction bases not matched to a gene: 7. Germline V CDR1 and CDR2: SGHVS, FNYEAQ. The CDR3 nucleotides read TGTGCCAGCAGCTTAGGATCGGGGACAGGACCTGGAAACACCATATATTTT. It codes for CASSLGSGTGPGNTIYF.

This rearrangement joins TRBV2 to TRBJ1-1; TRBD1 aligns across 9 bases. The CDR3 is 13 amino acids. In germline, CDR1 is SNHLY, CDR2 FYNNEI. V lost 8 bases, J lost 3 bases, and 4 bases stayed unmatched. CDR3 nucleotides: TGTGCCAGCCAGGGACAGGGATACACTGAAGCTTTCTTT. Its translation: CASQGQGYTEAFF.

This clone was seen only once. The CDR3 nucleotides read TGCGCCAGCAGCCCTGGGGGACGACAGGGCATGAACACTGAAGCTTTCTTT. This gives the protein CASSPGGRQGMNTEAFF. V gene TRBV5-1 combines with J gene TRBJ1-1; 7 nucleotides match TRBD1. Germline assignment: CDR1 SGHRS and CDR2 YFSETQ. V gave up 4 bases and J gave up 0 bases; unmatched junction bases: 12. This CDR3 spans 17 amino acids.

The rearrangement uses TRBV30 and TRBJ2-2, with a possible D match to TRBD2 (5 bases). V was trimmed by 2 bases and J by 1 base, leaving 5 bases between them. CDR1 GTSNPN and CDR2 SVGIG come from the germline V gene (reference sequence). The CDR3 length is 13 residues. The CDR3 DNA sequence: TGTGCCTGGAGTCGGGGGAACACCGGGGAGCTGTTTTTT. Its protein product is CAWSRGNTGELFF.

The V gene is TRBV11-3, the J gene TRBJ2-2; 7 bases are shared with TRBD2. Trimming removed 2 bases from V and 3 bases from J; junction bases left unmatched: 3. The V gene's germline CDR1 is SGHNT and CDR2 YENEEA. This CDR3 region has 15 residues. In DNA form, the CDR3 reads TGTGCCAGCAGCTTATGGGGAGGGGACACCGGGGAGCTGTTTTTT. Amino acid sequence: CASSLWGGDTGELFF.

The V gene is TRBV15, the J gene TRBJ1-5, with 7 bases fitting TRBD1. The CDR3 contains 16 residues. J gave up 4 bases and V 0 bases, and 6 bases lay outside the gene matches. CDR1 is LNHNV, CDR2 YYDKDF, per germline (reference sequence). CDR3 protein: CATSREGQNLNQPQHF. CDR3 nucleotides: TGTGCCACCAGCAGAGAGGGACAGAATTTGAATCAGCCCCAGCATTTT.

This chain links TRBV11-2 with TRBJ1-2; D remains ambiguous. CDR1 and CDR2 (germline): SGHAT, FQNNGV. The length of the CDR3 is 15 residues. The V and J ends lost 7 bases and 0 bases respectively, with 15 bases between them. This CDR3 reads CASTQRRDSNYGYTF. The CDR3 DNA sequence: TGTGCCAGCACCCAGAGGAGGGATTCTAACTATGGCTACACCTTC.

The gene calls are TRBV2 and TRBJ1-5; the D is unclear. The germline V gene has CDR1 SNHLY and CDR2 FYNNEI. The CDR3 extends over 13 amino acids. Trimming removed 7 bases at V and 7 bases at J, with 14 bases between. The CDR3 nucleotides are TGTGCCAGCACGAGAGAGGAAGGCCAGCCCCAGCATTTT. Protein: CASTREEGQPQHF.

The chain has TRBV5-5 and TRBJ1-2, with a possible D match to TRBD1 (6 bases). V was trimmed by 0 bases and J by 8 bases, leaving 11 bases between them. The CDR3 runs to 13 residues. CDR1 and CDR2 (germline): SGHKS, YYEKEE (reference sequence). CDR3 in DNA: TGTGCCAGCAGCTTGGGCGGGGGCACGGGCTACACCTTC. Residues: CASSLGGGTGYTF.

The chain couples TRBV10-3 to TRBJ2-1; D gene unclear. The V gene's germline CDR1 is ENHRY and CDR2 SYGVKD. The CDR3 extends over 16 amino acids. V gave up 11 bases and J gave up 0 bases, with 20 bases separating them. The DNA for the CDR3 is TGTGCCCCACGTCCCCACACCGTCCTCTCCTACAATGAGCAGTTCTTC. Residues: CAPRPHTVLSYNEQFF.

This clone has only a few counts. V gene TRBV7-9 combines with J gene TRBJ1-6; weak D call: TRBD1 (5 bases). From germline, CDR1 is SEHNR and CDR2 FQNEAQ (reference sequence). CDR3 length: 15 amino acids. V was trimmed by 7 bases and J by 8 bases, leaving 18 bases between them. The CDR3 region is CASNPLGRDDSPLHF. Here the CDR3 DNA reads TGTGCCAGCAACCCCCTTGGCAGGGATGATTCACCCCTCCACTTT.

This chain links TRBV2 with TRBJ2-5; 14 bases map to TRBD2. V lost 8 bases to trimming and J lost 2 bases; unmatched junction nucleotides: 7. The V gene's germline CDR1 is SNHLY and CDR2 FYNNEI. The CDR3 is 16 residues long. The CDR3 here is CASSRRLAGGQETQYF. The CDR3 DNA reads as TGTGCCAGCTCTCGCCGACTAGCGGGAGGGCAAGAGACCCAGTACTTC.

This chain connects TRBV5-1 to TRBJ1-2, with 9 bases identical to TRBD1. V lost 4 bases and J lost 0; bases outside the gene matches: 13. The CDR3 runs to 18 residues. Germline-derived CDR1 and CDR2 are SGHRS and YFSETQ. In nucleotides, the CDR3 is TGCGCCAGCAGCCGTCGACCGGGACAGGGTCCTACTAACTATGGCTACACCTTC. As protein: CASSRRPGQGPTNYGYTF.